Each of the 12 T cell receptor beta chains below was sequenced from the same sample in a study of T-cell memory formation after mild COVID-19. TCRdb processed the 5' RACE reads anew with MiXCR; each CDR3 protein has one entry. This repertoire shows 350,000 to 500,000 distinct CDR3 sequences, roughly 18% found once; its top ten account for around a fifth. Sequencing was done on a sample of PBMCs or a T cell subset sorted from them (not recorded which). The source of these receptors is a young man who had mild COVID-19 (a few samples of this study predate the infection). Cell type and time point are not known.

V gene TRBV4-1 combines with J gene TRBJ1-1; a weak D match, TRBD1 (5 bases). The CDR3 is made up of 13 amino acids. Germline lookup yields CDR1 MGHRA and CDR2 YSYEKL. Trimming took off 8 bases at V and 6 bases at J, with 16 bases between the two ends. The CDR3 loop is CASHQPGGAEAFF. CDR3 nucleotide sequence: TGCGCCAGCCACCAACCTGGGGGAGCTGAAGCTTTCTTT.

V gene TRBV20-1 combines with J gene TRBJ2-2; possible D gene TRBD2, 6 bases. Trimming stripped 0 bases from V and 3 bases from J, with 17 bases between. Looked up from germline, CDR1 is DFQATT and CDR2 is SNEGSKA (reference sequence). The CDR3 is 17 amino acids. The CDR3 DNA reads as TGCAGTGCTAGAGATGGGTTGGCCGGGGGATACACCGGGGAGCTGTTTTTT. It specifies CSARDGLAGGYTGELFF.

The chain links TRBV6-6 to TRBJ2-1, with TRBD1 matching over 8 bases. This CDR3 spans 14 amino acids. J was trimmed by 4 bases and V by 7 bases; bases with no gene match: 6. Germline CDR1 reads MNHNY; CDR2 reads SVGAGI (reference sequence). The CDR3 region is CASNPGGGYNEQFF. The CDR3 nucleotides read TGTGCCAGCAATCCAGGGGGCGGGTACAATGAGCAGTTCTTC.

The sample holds a few counts of this clonotype. The V gene is TRBV4-1, the J gene TRBJ1-5; no clear D gene. The CDR3 is 13 amino acids. Germline CDR1 and CDR2: MGHRA and YSYEKL. With 0 bases removed from V and 11 bases from J, the gap between germline ends came to 11 bases. CDR3 DNA sequence: TGCGCCAGCAGCCAAGAGGGGAGGCGGTCCCAGCATTTT. Amino acids: CASSQEGRRSQHF.

At least ten counts were recorded for this clonotype. The V call is TRBV5-1, the J call TRBJ1-4; D not resolved. Germline CDR1 is SGHRS and CDR2 is YFSETQ. Trimming cost V 6 bases and J 0 bases, with 9 bases left between them. CDR3 length equals 14 residues. In nucleotides, the CDR3 is TGCGCCAGCAAACCGGACCCAACTAATGAAAAACTGTTTTTT. Translating gives CASKPDPTNEKLFF.

The chain combines TRBV27 with TRBJ2-3, with D perhaps assigned TRBD1 or TRBD2 (5 bases each). The germline V gene has CDR1 MNHEY and CDR2 SMNVEV (reference sequence). This CDR3 comprises 13 residues. V was pared by 3 bases and J by 7 bases, with 11 bases between. CDR3 DNA: TGTGCCAGCAGTTTGGGGGAAGGATATACGCAGTATTTT. This codes for CASSLGEGYTQYF.

This chain connects TRBV6-5 to TRBJ2-3; TRBD2 matches 12 bases. The CDR3 totals 16 residues. J lost 9 bases, V lost 5 bases, and 12 bases had no gene match. Germline CDR1 reads MNHEY; CDR2 reads SVGAGI. CDR3 region: CASSDGLAGSYATQYF. CDR3 in DNA: TGTGCCAGCAGTGACGGACTAGCGGGGTCCTATGCCACGCAGTATTTT.

This clonotype was picked up many times. One end of the junction is discordant with germline, which a read error may explain. V is TRBV7-2 and J is TRBJ2-3, with D possibly TRBD2 on 6 matching bases. The CDR3 contains 14 residues. Germline V gives CDR1 SGHTA, CDR2 FQGNSA. The CDR3 DNA sequence: TGCGCCAGCAGCCTGGGGAGGAGCACAGATACGCAGTATTTT. It yields the protein CASSLGRSTDTQYF.

This chain links TRBV3-1 with TRBJ2-2; no definite D call. Germline V gives CDR1 LGHDT, CDR2 YNNKEL (reference sequence). V dropped 1 base and J dropped 4 bases, with 7 bases sitting between them. The CDR3 loop spans 14 amino acids. The DNA for the CDR3 is TGTGCCAGCAGCCAAGGACATCCCACCGGGGAGCTGTTTTTT. Translated: CASSQGHPTGELFF.

J is TRBJ1-2 and V is TRBV29-1; D ambiguous. The CDR3 consists of 9 residues. Germline-derived CDR1 and CDR2 are SQVTM and ANQGSEA. Trimming removed 7 bases from V and 6 bases from J, with 6 bases in between. CDR3 DNA: TGCAGCGCTGGGGATGGCTACACCTTC. This gives the protein CSAGDGYTF.

The V gene is TRBV5-1, the J gene TRBJ2-3, with 8 bases identical to TRBD2. The J segment lost 2 bases and the V segment lost 2 bases, leaving 4 bases of the junction unmatched. The CDR3 is 15 residues long. CDR1 and CDR2 (germline): SGHRS, YFSETQ. The CDR3 loop reads CASSFSGAYTDTQYF. In DNA form, the CDR3 reads TGCGCCAGCAGCTTTAGCGGGGCCTACACAGATACGCAGTATTTT.

This chain joins TRBV5-1 and TRBJ2-3; D may be TRBD2 (5 bases). Germline V gene sequence: CDR1 SGHRS, CDR2 YFSETQ. V lost 0 bases and J lost 9, with 14 bases in between. The CDR3 totals 14 residues. CDR3 bases: TGCGCCAGCAGCTTGGTTCCGCTGAGGGAGACGCAGTATTTT. It specifies CASSLVPLRETQYF.